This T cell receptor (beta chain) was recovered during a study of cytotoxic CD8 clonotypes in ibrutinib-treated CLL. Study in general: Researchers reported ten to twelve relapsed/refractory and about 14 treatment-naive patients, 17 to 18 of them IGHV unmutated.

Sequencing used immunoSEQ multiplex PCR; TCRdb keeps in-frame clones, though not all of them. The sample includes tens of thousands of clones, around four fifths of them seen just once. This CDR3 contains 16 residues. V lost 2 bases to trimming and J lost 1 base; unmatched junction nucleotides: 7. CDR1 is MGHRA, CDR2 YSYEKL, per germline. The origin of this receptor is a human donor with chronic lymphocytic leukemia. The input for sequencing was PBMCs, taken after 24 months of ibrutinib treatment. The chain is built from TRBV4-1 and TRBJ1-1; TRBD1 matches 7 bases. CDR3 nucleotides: TGCGCCAGCAGCCAAATGGCAGGGGGGGCGAACACTGAAGCTTTCTTT. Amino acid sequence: CASSQMAGGANTEAFF.